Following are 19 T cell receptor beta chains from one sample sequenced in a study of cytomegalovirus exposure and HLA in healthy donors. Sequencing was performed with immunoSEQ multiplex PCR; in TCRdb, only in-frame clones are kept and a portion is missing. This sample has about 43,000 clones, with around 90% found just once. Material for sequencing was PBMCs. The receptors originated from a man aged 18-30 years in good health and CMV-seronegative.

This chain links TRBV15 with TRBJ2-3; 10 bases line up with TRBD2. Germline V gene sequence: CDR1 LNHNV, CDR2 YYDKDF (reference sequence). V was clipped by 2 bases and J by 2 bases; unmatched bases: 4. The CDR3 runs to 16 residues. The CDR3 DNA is TGTGCCACCAGCAGACACCTAGCGGGGGCCACAGATACGCAGTATTTT. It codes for CATSRHLAGATDTQYF.

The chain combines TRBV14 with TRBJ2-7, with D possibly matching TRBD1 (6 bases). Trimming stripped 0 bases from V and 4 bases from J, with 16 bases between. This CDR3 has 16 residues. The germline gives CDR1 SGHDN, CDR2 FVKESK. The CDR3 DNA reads TGTGCCAGCAGCCAAGATCAGGGGACGATATCATACGAGCAGTACTTC. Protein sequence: CASSQDQGTISYEQYF.

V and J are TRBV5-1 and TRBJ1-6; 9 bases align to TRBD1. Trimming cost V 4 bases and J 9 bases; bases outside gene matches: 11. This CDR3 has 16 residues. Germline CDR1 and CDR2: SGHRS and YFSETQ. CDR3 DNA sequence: TGCGCCAGCAGCGAGGGACAGGGACCAGGGGGTTCACCCCTCCACTTT. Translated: CASSEGQGPGGSPLHF.

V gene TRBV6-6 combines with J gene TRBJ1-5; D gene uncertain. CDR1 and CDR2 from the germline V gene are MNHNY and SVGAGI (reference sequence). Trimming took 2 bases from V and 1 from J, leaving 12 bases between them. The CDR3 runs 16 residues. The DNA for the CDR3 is TGTGCCAGCAGTTACGGGAGTGGAAGAAGCAATCAGCCCCAGCATTTT. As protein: CASSYGSGRSNQPQHF.

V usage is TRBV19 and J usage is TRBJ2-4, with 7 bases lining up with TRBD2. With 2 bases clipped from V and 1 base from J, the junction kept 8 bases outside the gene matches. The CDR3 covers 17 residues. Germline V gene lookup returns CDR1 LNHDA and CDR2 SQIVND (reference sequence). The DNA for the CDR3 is TGTGCCAGTAGTATAATTGGCAGGGAGGGGGCCAAAAACATTCAGTACTTC. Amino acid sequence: CASSIIGREGAKNIQYF.

CDR3 bases: TGTGCCAGCAGTTACGGAAGGCGGGGGACTGACAATGAGCAGTTCTTC. The encoded protein is CASSYGRRGTDNEQFF. The chain links TRBV6-5 to TRBJ2-1, with 7 bases matching TRBD2. Germline assignment: CDR1 MNHEY and CDR2 SVGAGI. CDR3 length equals 16 residues. V was clipped by 2 bases and J by 5 bases; unmatched bases: 9.

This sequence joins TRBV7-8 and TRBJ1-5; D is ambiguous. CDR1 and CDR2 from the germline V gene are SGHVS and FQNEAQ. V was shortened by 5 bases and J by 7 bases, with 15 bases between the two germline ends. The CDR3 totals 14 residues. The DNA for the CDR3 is TGTGCCAGCAGCCTAGGGCCCATCTCACAGCCCCAGCATTTT. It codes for CASSLGPISQPQHF.

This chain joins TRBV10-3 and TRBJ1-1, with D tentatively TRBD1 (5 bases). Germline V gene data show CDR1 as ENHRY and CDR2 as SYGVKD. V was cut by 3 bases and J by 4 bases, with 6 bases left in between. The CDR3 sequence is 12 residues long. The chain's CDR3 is CAISDRVTEAFF. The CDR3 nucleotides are TGTGCCATCAGTGACAGGGTCACTGAAGCTTTCTTT.

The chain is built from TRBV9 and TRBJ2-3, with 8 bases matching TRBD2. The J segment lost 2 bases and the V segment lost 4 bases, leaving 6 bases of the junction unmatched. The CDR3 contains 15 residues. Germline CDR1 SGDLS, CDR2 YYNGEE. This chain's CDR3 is CASSPALADTDTQYF. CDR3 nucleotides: TGTGCCAGCAGCCCCGCACTAGCGGACACAGATACGCAGTATTTT.

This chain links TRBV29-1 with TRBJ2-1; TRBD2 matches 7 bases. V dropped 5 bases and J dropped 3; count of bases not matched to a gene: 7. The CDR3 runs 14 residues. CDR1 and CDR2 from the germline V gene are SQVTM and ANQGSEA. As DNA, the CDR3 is TGCAGCGTTTCCCCTGCGGGAGACTACAATGAGCAGTTCTTC. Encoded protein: CSVSPAGDYNEQFF.

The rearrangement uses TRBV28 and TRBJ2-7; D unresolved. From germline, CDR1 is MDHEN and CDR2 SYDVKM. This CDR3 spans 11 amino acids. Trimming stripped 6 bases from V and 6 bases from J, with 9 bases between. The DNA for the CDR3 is TGTGCCAGCAGGACTGGCCTCGAGCAGTACTTC. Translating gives CASRTGLEQYF. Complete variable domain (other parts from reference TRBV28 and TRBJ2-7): DVKVTQSSRYLVKRTGEKVFLECVQDMDHENMFWYRQDPGLGLRLIYFSYDVKMKEKGDIPEGYSVSREKKERFSLILESASTNQTSMYLCASRTGLEQYFGPGTRLTVT.

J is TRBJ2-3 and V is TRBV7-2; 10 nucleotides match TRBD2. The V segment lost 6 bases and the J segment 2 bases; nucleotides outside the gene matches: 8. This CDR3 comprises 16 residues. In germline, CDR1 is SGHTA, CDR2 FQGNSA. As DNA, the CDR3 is TGTGCCAGCAGGGCGGGACTAGCGAAATACACAGATACGCAGTATTTT. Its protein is CASRAGLAKYTDTQYF.

This CDR3 reads CASSLSGRANEQFF. The CDR3 DNA reads as TGTGCCAGCAGCTTAAGCGGGAGGGCCAATGAGCAGTTCTTC. V and J are TRBV7-3 and TRBJ2-1; 9 nucleotides match TRBD2. In germline, CDR1 is SGHTA, CDR2 FQGTGA. The junction had 1 base not matched to a gene; V was cut back by 1 base and J by 6 bases. CDR3 size: 14 residues.

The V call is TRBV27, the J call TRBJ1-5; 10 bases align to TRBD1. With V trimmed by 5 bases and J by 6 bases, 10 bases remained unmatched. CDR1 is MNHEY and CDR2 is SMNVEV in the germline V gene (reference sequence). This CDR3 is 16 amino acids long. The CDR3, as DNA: TGTGCCAGCAGTCCCCTGGGGACAGGGGAGGGTCAGCCCCAGCATTTT. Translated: CASSPLGTGEGQPQHF.

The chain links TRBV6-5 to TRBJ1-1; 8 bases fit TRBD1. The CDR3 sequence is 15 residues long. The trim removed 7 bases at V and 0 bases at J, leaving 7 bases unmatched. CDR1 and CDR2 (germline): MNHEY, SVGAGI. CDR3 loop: CASTRDRGMNTEAFF. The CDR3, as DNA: TGTGCCAGCACCCGAGACAGGGGCATGAACACTGAAGCTTTCTTT.

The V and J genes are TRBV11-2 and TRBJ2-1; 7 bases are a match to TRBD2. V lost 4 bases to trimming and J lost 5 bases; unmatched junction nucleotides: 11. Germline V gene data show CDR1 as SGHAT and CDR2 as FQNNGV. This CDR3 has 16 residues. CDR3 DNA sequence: TGTGCCAGCAGCTCCCTAGCGGAGTCCCCACACAATGAGCAGTTCTTC. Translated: CASSSLAESPHNEQFF.

The CDR3 protein is CASSPAGLAVNEQFF. DNA for the CDR3: TGTGCCAGTAGTCCTGCGGGACTAGCGGTCAATGAGCAGTTCTTC. The chain carries TRBV19 and TRBJ2-1; TRBD2 aligns across 11 bases. Germline V lookup: CDR1 LNHDA, CDR2 SQIVND (reference sequence). The CDR3 is 15 residues long. Trimming cost V 5 bases and J 6 bases; bases outside gene matches: 6.

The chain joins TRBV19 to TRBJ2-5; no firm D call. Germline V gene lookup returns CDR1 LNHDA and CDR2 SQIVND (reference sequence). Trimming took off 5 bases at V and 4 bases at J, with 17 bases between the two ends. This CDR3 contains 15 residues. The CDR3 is CASSEVLTTRETQYF. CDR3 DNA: TGTGCCAGTAGTGAAGTACTAACGACCAGAGAGACCCAGTACTTC.

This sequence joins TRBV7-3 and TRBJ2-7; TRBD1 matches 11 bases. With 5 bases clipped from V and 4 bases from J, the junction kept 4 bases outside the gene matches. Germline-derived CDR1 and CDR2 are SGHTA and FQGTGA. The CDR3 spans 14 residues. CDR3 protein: CASSPGTGGYEQYF. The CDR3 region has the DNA TGTGCCAGCAGCCCAGGGACAGGGGGTTACGAGCAGTACTTC.